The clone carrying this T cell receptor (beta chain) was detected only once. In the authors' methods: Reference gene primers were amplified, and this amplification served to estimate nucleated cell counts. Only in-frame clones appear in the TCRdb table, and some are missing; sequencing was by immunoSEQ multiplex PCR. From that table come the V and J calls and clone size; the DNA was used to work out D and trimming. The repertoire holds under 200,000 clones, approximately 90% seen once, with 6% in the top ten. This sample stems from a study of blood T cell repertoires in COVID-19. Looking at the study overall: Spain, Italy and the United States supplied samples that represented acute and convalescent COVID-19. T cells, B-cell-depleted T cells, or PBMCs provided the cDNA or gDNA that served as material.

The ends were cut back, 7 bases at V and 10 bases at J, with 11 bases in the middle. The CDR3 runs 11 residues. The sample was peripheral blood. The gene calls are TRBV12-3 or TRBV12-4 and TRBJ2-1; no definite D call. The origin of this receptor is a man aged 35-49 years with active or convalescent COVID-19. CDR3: CASKYLEEQFF. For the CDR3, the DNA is TGTGCCAGCAAGTACCTTGAGGAGCAGTTCTTC.